The 12 T cell receptor beta chains below all came from one sample that was sequenced in a study of blood T cell repertoires in COVID-19. Produced via immunoSEQ multiplex PCR; TCRdb's table is partial and in-frame only. This sample carries 150,000 to 200,000 clones, around 83% of them seen once, and the ten largest clones take 1.5%. Sequencing was done on a sample of peripheral blood. These receptor sequences come from a human donor in a cohort sampled during active COVID-19.

This chain uses TRBV19 with TRBJ2-1, with TRBD2 matching 13 bases. The ends lost 3 bases at V and 6 bases at J; junction bases unmatched: 5. The germline V gene encodes CDR1 LNHDA and CDR2 SQIVND (reference sequence). The CDR3 is made up of 16 amino acids. The CDR3 coding sequence is TGTGCCAGTAGTATCCCAACTAGCGGGAGGGCCAATGAGCAGTTCTTC. This codes for CASSIPTSGRANEQFF.

The V gene is TRBV12-5, the J gene TRBJ2-7; tentative D call: TRBD2 (6 bases). Trimming shortened V by 0 bases and J by 3 bases, and 12 bases separated the two germline ends. Germline V gene sequence: CDR1 LGHNT, CDR2 FRNRAP. This CDR3 is 15 amino acids long. CDR3 in DNA: TGTGCTAGTGGTTTGGTGGGGGGAACGGGCTACGAGCAGTACTTC. Translated: CASGLVGGTGYEQYF.

This chain joins TRBV19 and TRBJ1-1; D remains ambiguous. Trimming cost V 6 bases and J 8 bases, with 16 bases left between them. The CDR3 loop spans 13 amino acids. Germline V gene lookup returns CDR1 LNHDA and CDR2 SQIVND (reference sequence). The CDR3 reads CASSPGQRVEAFF. DNA for the CDR3: TGTGCCAGTAGCCCCGGGCAGAGGGTGGAAGCTTTCTTT.

The V and J genes are TRBV11-2 and TRBJ1-5; possibly TRBD1 for D (5 bases). The CDR3 covers 15 residues. Trimming pared 5 bases from V and 2 bases from J, leaving 13 bases between. Germline lookup yields CDR1 SGHAT and CDR2 FQNNGV. The CDR3 DNA sequence: TGTGCCAGCAGCCAAGGTAGCAGGGGCAATCAGCCCCAGCATTTT. This translates into CASSQGSRGNQPQHF. The full variable domain, in which reference TRBV11-2 and TRBJ1-5 provide the parts outside the CDR3, is EAGVAQSPRYKIIEKRQSVAFWCNPISGHATLYWYQQILGQGPKLLIQFQNNGVVDDSQLPKDRFSAERLKGVDSTLKIQPAKLEDSAVYLCASSQGSRGNQPQHFGDGTRLSIL.

Only a few counts were recorded for this clone. The chain is built from TRBV21-1 and TRBJ1-1; TRBD1, the D gene given by the table, was not confirmed from the DNA. TRBV21-1 corresponds to a pseudogene. This CDR3 comprises 15 residues. DNA for the CDR3: TGTGCCAGCAGCAGATTCTTAGGGGGCTGGGGTGAAGCTTTCTTT. The encoded protein is CASSRFLGGWGEAFF.

This clone has just a few counts. The rearrangement links TRBV5-1 to TRBJ2-7; D gene unclear. Per the germline V gene, CDR1 is SGHRS and CDR2 is YFSETQ. The CDR3 consists of 13 residues. Trimming shortened V by 1 base and J by 5 bases, and 10 bases separated the two germline ends. This chain's CDR3 is CASSLPQTDEQYF. The CDR3 DNA sequence: TGCGCCAGCAGCTTGCCACAGACGGACGAGCAGTACTTC.

The genes are TRBV5-1 and TRBJ1-5, with 11 bases fitting TRBD1. The ends lost 4 bases at V and 7 bases at J; junction bases unmatched: 7. The CDR3 is made up of 15 amino acids. The germline V gene encodes CDR1 SGHRS and CDR2 YFSETQ. The CDR3 loop reads CASSRGTGGSQPQHF. CDR3 bases: TGCGCCAGCAGCCGAGGGACAGGGGGTAGCCAGCCCCAGCATTTT.

This clone was seen a single time. V and J are TRBV6-2 or TRBV6-3 and TRBJ1-2; TRBD1 aligns across 8 bases. Germline V gene lookup returns CDR1 MNHEY and CDR2 SVGEGT. The V gene end was trimmed by 2 bases and the J gene end by 5 bases; junction bases not matched to a gene: 1. There are 13 residues in the CDR3. CDR3 sequence: CASSYRTGYGYTF. CDR3 bases: TGTGCCAGCAGTTACCGGACAGGGTATGGCTACACCTTC.

The V call is TRBV19, the J call TRBJ1-1; TRBD1 matches at 9 bases. The CDR3 contains 14 residues. Germline assignment: CDR1 LNHDA and CDR2 SQIVND (reference sequence). Trimming cost V 3 bases and J 8 bases; bases outside gene matches: 7. CDR3 sequence: CASSIWDRAREAFF. Here the CDR3 DNA reads TGTGCCAGTAGTATCTGGGACAGGGCCCGGGAAGCTTTCTTT.

V gene TRBV19 combines with J gene TRBJ2-5; 7 positions agree with TRBD1. V lost 6 bases to trimming and J lost 2 bases; unmatched junction nucleotides: 6. CDR1 LNHDA and CDR2 SQIVND come from the germline V gene (reference sequence). This CDR3 is built from 14 residues. Here the CDR3 reads CASSLDRAQETQYF. The CDR3, as DNA: TGTGCCAGTAGCCTCGACAGGGCGCAAGAGACCCAGTACTTC.

This rearrangement joins TRBV6-2 or TRBV6-3 to TRBJ2-4, with TRBD2 matching 10 bases. Germline V gives CDR1 MNHEY, CDR2 SVGEGT. There are 17 residues in the CDR3. Trimming at V came to 2 bases and at J to 3 bases, leaving 7 bases not matched to a gene. Written as DNA, the CDR3 is TGTGCCAGCAGTTACCCCAGCGGGAGGGGGGGCAAAAACATTCAGTACTTC. Translating it yields CASSYPSGRGGKNIQYF.

There are a few counts of this clone. V usage is TRBV7-2 and J usage is TRBJ1-2, with 8 bases matching TRBD1. Per the germline V gene, CDR1 is SGHTA and CDR2 is FQGNSA. V gave up 5 bases and J gave up 3 bases; unmatched junction bases: 5. This CDR3 is built from 14 residues. The CDR3 is CASSRDRGHYGYTF. In DNA, the CDR3 is TGTGCCAGCAGCCGCGACAGGGGCCACTATGGCTACACCTTC.